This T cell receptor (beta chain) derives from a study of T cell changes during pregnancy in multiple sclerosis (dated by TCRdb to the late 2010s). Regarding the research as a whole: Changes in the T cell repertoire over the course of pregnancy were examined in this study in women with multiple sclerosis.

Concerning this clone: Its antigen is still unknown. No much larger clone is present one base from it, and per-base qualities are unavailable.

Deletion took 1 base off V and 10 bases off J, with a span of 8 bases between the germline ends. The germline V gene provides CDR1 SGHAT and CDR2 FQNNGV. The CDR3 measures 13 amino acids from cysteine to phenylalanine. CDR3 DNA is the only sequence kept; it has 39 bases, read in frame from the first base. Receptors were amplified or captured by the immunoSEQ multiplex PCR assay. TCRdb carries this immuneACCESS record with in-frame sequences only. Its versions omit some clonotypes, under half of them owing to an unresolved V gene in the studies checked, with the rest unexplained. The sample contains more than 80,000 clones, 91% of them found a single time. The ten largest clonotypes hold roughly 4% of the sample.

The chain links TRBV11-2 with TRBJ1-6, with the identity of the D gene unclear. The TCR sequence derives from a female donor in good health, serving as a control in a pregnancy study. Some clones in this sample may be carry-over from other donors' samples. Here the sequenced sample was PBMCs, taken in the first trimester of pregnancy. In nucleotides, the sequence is TGTGCCAGCAGCTTAGTTAGCGAATCACCCCTCCACTTT. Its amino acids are CASSLVSESPLHF.